This entry features one TCR beta chain sequence. Methods used by the authors: Nucleated cell counts were estimated from reference gene primer amplification. Assay: immunoSEQ multiplex PCR; the TCRdb copy retains only in-frame clones and omits some. V, J and clone size are taken as reported in that table, and D and trimming were inferred from the DNA itself. Of 150,000 or so clones listed, roughly four fifths are singletons. This sample is part of a study of blood T cell repertoires in COVID-19. Study context: The United States, Italy and Spain supplied acute and convalescent COVID-19 samples. Sources were T cells, B-cell-depleted T cells, or PBMCs; the material itself was cDNA or gDNA.

Sequencing was done on a sample of peripheral blood. This clonotype was obtained from a human donor with acute or convalescent COVID-19. The donor label of this sample is uncertain.

The CDR3 protein is CASSLSQGRGGELFF. The CDR3 DNA sequence: TGTGCCAGCAGTTTATCCCAGGGAAGGGGCGGGGAGCTGTTTTTT. This chain uses TRBV27 with TRBJ2-2; tentatively, D is TRBD1 (5 bases). In germline, CDR1 is MNHEY, CDR2 SMNVEV (reference sequence). The CDR3 runs 15 residues. The V and J ends lost 0 bases and 7 bases respectively, with 12 bases between them.